The rows below give T cell receptor beta chains drawn from one sample of a study of PD-1 blockade in classical Hodgkin lymphoma. Some clones are missing from TCRdb's copy, which holds only in-frame ones; the method was immunoSEQ multiplex PCR. Among about 25,000 clones, roughly nine tenths were seen once, and the ten largest hold approximately 0.53%. Sequenced input: CD4+ T cells from blood. The receptors were gathered from a human donor with classical Hodgkin lymphoma. CDR3s include the opening cysteine and the closing phenylalanine or tryptophan. The D gene is left open where the match is weak. For some rows the clone size is stated as once, few or many, or as a class when expanded; others skip it.

V	D	size	CDR3
TRBV5-1	NA	NA	CASSLVTLGTEAFF
TRBV4-3	NA	NA	CASSQDGRGSSNQPQHF
TRBV6-6	TRBD1	NA	CASSLDRDLSNQPQHF
TRBV5-1	TRBD1	NA	CASLPGTGRAGELFF
TRBV4-3	TRBD2	NA	CASSQVFAGGPTGELFF
TRBV9	NA	NA	CASSVAGNHDYEQFF
TRBV5-4	TRBD1	once	CASREGQGDTGELFF
TRBV7-8	NA	NA	CASSLSGTTQETQYF
TRBV14	NA	NA	CASSPGAQHYEQYF
TRBV11-2	NA	NA	CASSLGGLASDTQYF
TRBV4-3	TRBD2	NA	CASSQRLAGGRETQYF
TRBV5-5	TRBD2	NA	CASSLWTSGPDTQYF
TRBV7-2	NA	NA	CASSPQGIEPQHF
TRBV15	TRBD1	once	CATSITGVGNQPQHF
TRBV27	NA	NA	CASSSKRRYSNQPQHF
TRBV6-1	TRBD2	NA	CASSDGLAGGSGTGELFF
TRBV5-6	NA	NA	CASSLATGMLTF
TRBV7-2	TRBD2	NA	CASSRTSGGHSYEQYF
TRBV5-6	TRBD1	NA	CASSPSGQGKYEQYF
TRBV6-5	NA	NA	CASSPDRNSPLHF
TRBV7-9	NA	NA	CASSHRGVAIGKLFF
TRBV4-1	NA	few	CASSLVGGTIYF
TRBV30	NA	NA	CAWSARGGRDTEAFF
TRBV15	TRBD2	once	CATSRVLAGGPETQYF
TRBV18	NA	NA	CASSPVVAYEQYF
TRBV5-1	TRBD1	NA	CASSLAGGSDEQYF
TRBV27	NA	NA	CASSFRGNNEQFF
TRBV29-1	NA	NA	CSVDPGRRITDTQYF